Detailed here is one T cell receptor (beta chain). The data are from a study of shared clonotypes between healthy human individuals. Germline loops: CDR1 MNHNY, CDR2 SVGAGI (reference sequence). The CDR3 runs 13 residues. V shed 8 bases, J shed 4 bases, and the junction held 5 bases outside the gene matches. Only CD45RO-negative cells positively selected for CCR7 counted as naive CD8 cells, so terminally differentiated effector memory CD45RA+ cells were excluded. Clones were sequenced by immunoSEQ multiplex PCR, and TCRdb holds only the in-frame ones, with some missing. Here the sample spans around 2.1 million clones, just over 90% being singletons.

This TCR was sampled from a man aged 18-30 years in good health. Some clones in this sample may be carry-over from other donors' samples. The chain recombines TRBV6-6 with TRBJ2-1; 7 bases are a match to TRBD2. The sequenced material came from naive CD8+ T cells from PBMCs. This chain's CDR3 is CASGRGGYNEQFF. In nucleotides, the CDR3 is TGTGCCAGCGGACGCGGGGGATACAATGAGCAGTTCTTC.